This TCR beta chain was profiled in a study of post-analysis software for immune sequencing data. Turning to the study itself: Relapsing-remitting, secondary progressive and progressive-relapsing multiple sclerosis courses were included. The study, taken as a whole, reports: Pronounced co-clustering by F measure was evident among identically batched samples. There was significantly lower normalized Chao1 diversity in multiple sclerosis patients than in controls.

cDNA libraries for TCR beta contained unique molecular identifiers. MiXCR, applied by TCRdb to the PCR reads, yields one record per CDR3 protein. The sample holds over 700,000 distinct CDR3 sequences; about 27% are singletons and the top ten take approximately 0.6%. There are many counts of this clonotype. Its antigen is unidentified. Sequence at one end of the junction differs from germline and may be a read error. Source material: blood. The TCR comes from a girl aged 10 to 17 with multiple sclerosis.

The CDR3 DNA is TGCGCCAGCAGCTTGCCAGGATCCTACAATGAGCAGTTCTTC. Protein product: CASSLPGSYNEQFF. This sequence joins TRBV7-2 and TRBJ2-1; no reliable D call. Germline CDR1 reads SGHTA; CDR2 reads FQGNSA. This CDR3 has 14 residues.